This T cell receptor (beta chain) was documented in a study of shared clonotypes between healthy human individuals. Study-level points and caveats: Specimens sampled were limited to blood, with tissue repertoires likely differing.

Notes on this clone: Its specificity is unknown.

The CDR3 runs to 13 residues. CDR1 is ENHRY, CDR2 SYGVKD, per germline. Trimming cost V 3 bases and J 9 bases, with 14 bases left between them. All participating donors were Caucasian adults from Nashville, Tennessee. In the original analysis: Junction-only sequences without quality scores were provided by ImmunoSEQ, so filtering was different. Data came from immunoSEQ multiplex PCR; TCRdb stores just in-frame clones and leaves some out. The DNA gave D and trimming, while V, J and clone size come from that table. The repertoire has roughly 2.6 million clones, approximately 92% of them found once; the top ten carry roughly 0.13%.

The source is a man in his late teens or twenties in good health. Sequencing was carried out using naive CD4+ T cells sorted from blood. Indicated subset: CD45RA+ positively selected. The chain uses TRBV10-3 and TRBJ2-5, with D possibly being TRBD1 or TRBD2 (5 bases each). Written as DNA, the CDR3 is TGTGCCATCAGTGACACAGGTTGGGGGTCCCAGTACTTC. This sequence encodes CAISDTGWGSQYF.